The sequence of this TCR beta chain was determined in a study of blood T cells in healthy people across ages. Study-level points and caveats: CMV status of donors was unknown, possibly confounding expanded clonotype changes. Both higher diversity and more naive CD4+ cells marked long-lived donors when set against aged donors.

PCR was performed a second time for about 6 to 12 cycles using a sample-barcoded 5' primer and a J-beta primer mix. Each cDNA molecule received a tag from a template-switch adaptor that had 12 random nucleotides. TCRdb re-called the 5' RACE reads with MiXCR, one entry per CDR3 protein. The sample consists of hundreds of thousands of distinct CDR3 sequences, 40% to 65% of them appearing once. A remark on this clonotype: Its target is not known.

The V gene lost 4 bases and the J gene lost 0 bases, with 9 bases spanning the gap. The V gene's germline CDR1 is SQVTM and CDR2 ANQGSEA. There are 14 residues in the CDR3. Material for sequencing was blood. This receptor was taken from a woman aged 80 or over in good health. The gene calls are TRBV29-1 and TRBJ2-2; either TRBD1 or TRBD2 may fit D (5 bases each). DNA of the CDR3: TGCAGCGTTGTCAGAGGGGCGAACACCGGGGAGCTGTTTTTT. It translates to CSVVRGANTGELFF.